Listed below are T cell receptor beta chains from one sample, sequenced in a study of T-cell memory formation after mild COVID-19. TCRdb ran MiXCR on the 5' RACE reads and lists one entry per CDR3 protein. The sample shows 350,000 to 450,000 distinct CDR3 sequences, roughly an eighth of them seen only once. The sequenced sample was PBMCs or a T cell subset sorted from them (not recorded which). All receptors come from a man aged 18 to 29 who had mild COVID-19 (a few samples of this study predate the infection). Cell type and time point are not known. The CDR3 runs from the conserved cysteine through the conserved F or W. A D gene is named only where the DNA matches it firmly. Part of the rows lack a size; the others show once, few, many or a class for expanded clones.

clone_size	v_call	d_call	cdr3_length	j_call	cdr3_nt	cdr3_aa
many	TRBV4-1	.	15	TRBJ1-3	TGCGCCAGCAGCCAAGATTGGGGCTCTGGAAACACCATATATTTT	CASSQDWGSGNTIYF
few	TRBV10-3	.	14	TRBJ1-2	TGTGCCATCAATCCGGGTCTCGGAGCGTATGGCTACACCTTC	CAINPGLGAYGYTF
.	TRBV5-1	.	14	TRBJ1-5	TGCGCCAGCAGGCAGGACTTTGGAGGTCAGCCCCAGCATTTT	CASRQDFGGQPQHF
few	TRBV7-9	.	14	TRBJ1-5	TGTGCCAGCAGTTCAGACTTGGTCAATCAGCCCCAGCATTTT	CASSSDLVNQPQHF
many	TRBV6-5	.	14	TRBJ1-1	TGTGCCAGCAGTTTCGGACTGCTGAACACTGAAGCTTTCTTT	CASSFGLLNTEAFF
.	TRBV7-9	.	15	TRBJ2-7	TGTGCCAGCAGCCCCCCCCCGGGCCTAACCTACGAGCAGTACTTC	CASSPPPGLTYEQYF
.	TRBV20-1	.	16	TRBJ1-5	TGCAGTGCTAGAGATCGGAAAACAGGGCAAAATCAGCCCCAGCATTTT	CSARDRKTGQNQPQHF
few	TRBV27	TRBD1	14	TRBJ1-4	TGTGCCAGCAGTTTAACACAGGGGGCTGAAAAACTGTTTTTT	CASSLTQGAEKLFF
few	TRBV6-1	.	17	TRBJ1-4	TGTGCCAGCAGTGCCTGGGGGAGAGGACAGCGGGCAGAAAAACTGTTTTTT	CASSAWGRGQRAEKLFF
few	TRBV9	TRBD2	15	TRBJ2-3	TGTGCCAGCAGCGCTTTGACTAGCTCCACAGATACGCAGTATTTT	CASSALTSSTDTQYF
many	TRBV3-1	.	13	TRBJ2-6	TGTGCCAGCAGCCCCTCTGGGGCCAACGTCCTGACTTTC	CASSPSGANVLTF
many	TRBV12-3/TRBV12-4	TRBD2	14	TRBJ2-5	TGTGCCAGCAGTCTGAGAGCGGGAGGGGAGACCCAGTACTTC	CASSLRAGGETQYF
.	TRBV7-9	TRBD1	15	TRBJ1-2	TGTGCCAGCAGCCCCGACAGGGGAAGTCTCCGAGGCTACACCTTC	CASSPDRGSLRGYTF
.	TRBV12-3/TRBV12-4	.	14	TRBJ1-5	TGTGCCAGCAGTTTTTCACAGTTTAATCAGCCCCAGCATTTT	CASSFSQFNQPQHF
.	TRBV5-4	TRBD1	14	TRBJ2-1	TGTGCCAGCAGCAAGGACAGGGGGGCTCGTGAGCAGTTCTTC	CASSKDRGAREQFF
few	TRBV4-3	TRBD1	16	TRBJ2-5	TGCGCCAGCAGCCAAGATTTAAGGGGGCCGGGAGAGACCCAGTACTTC	CASSQDLRGPGETQYF
.	TRBV12-3/TRBV12-4	.	13	TRBJ1-5	TGTGCCAGCAGCCAACGGGAGTACCAGCCCCAGCATTTT	CASSQREYQPQHF
many	TRBV5-1	TRBD1	17	TRBJ2-1	TGCGCCAGCAGCTTCTCCGGGACAGGGATCATGATGAATGAGCAGTTCTTC	CASSFSGTGIMMNEQFF
few	TRBV5-6	.	15	TRBJ1-3	TGTGCCAGCAGCTCCGGCAGGGGCCGGGGAAACACCATATATTTT	CASSSGRGRGNTIYF
.	TRBV5-1	.	14	TRBJ1-5	TGCGCCAGCAGCTTTATGCAGGGAGGTCAGCCCCAGCATTTT	CASSFMQGGQPQHF
many	TRBV12-3/TRBV12-4	.	13	TRBJ2-7	TGTGCCAGCAGCCGGGACCGATCCTACGAGCAGTACTTC	CASSRDRSYEQYF
.	TRBV14	.	13	TRBJ2-5	TGTGCCAGCAGCGCGTCTGGGCAAGAGACCCAGTACTTC	CASSASGQETQYF
.	TRBV4-1	TRBD1	15	TRBJ1-2	TGCGCCAGCAGTTACCCCGCGGGACAGGGACATGGCTACACCTTC	CASSYPAGQGHGYTF
.	TRBV6-2/TRBV6-3	TRBD1	15	TRBJ2-1	TGTGCCAGCAGACCTACCGGGACAGGGGGCGATGAGCAGTTCTTC	CASRPTGTGGDEQFF
.	TRBV6-2/TRBV6-3	.	10	TRBJ2-7	TGTGCCAGCGGGCAGGGGCCGCAGTACTTC	CASGQGPQYF
.	TRBV11-2	.	15	TRBJ1-5	TGTGCCAGCAGCAGAAGGACAGAGGACAATCAGCCCCAGCATTTT	CASSRRTEDNQPQHF
.	TRBV20-1	.	12	TRBJ2-7	TGCAGTGCTAGTCCTGACTCCTACGAGCAGTACTTC	CSASPDSYEQYF
.	TRBV18	.	16	TRBJ1-1	TGTGCCAGCTCACCAGCGCAGGGCGGTGGTAACACTGAAGCTTTCTTT	CASSPAQGGGNTEAFF
.	TRBV5-1	.	14	TRBJ2-2	TGCGCCAGCCAACCAACTACGAACACCGGGGAGCTGGTTTTT	CASQPTTNTGELVF
few	TRBV6-2/TRBV6-3	.	10	TRBJ2-5	TGTGCCAGCAGATACCTCTCTTATTACTTC	CASRYLSYYF
.	TRBV6-2/TRBV6-3	.	17	TRBJ1-5	TGTGCCAGCAGTTACTCGATGGGCCCACGGGGCAATCAGCCCCAGCATTTT	CASSYSMGPRGNQPQHF
many	TRBV5-1	TRBD1	18	TRBJ2-6	TGCGCCAGCAGCTCGTCGACAGGGATCCGATCTGGGGCCAACGTCCTGACTTTC	CASSSSTGIRSGANVLTF
.	TRBV6-5	.	13	TRBJ1-1	TGTGCCAGCAGTCGCAACAGGGAGACTGAAGCTTTCTTT	CASSRNRETEAFF
.	TRBV7-9	.	15	TRBJ1-2	TGTGCCAGCAGCCTATTGCCCTCAGGGGCCTATGGCTACACCTTC	CASSLLPSGAYGYTF
.	TRBV7-6	.	15	TRBJ2-1	TGTGCCAGCAGCTTAGTGGCAGTGGGTGGAGGAGAGCAGTTCTTC	CASSLVAVGGGEQFF
.	TRBV19	TRBD1	13	TRBJ1-2	TGTGCCAGTAGATCTCCAGGGGGCTATGGCTACACCTTC	CASRSPGGYGYTF
many	TRBV5-1	.	14	TRBJ1-1	TGCGCCAGCAGCTTGCCCCGAAAAGGGGCTCGAGCTTTCTTT	CASSLPRKGARAFF
many	TRBV20-1	TRBD1	16	TRBJ1-5	TGCAGTGCAAACCGGGACAGGGTAGGAGTAGATCAGCCCCAGCATTTT	CSANRDRVGVDQPQHF
few	TRBV4-2	.	12	TRBJ2-7	TGTGCCAGCAGCCAAGATCGGAGGGGGCAGTACTTC	CASSQDRRGQYF
.	TRBV11-2	TRBD1	13	TRBJ1-2	TGTGCCAGCAGCTCCGACAGGGTTGGGGGCTACACCTTC	CASSSDRVGGYTF
.	TRBV7-3	.	13	TRBJ1-6	TGTGCCAGCAGCGAGGGTCGTAATTCACCCCTCCACTTT	CASSEGRNSPLHF
.	TRBV4-2	.	14	TRBJ1-2	TGTGCCAGCAGCGCTGTCGGGACGGTGGATGGCTACACCTTC	CASSAVGTVDGYTF
.	TRBV24-1	.	17	TRBJ1-5	TGTGCCACCAGTGATTTAAGTTGGACAGCTAGCAATCAGCCCCAGCATTTT	CATSDLSWTASNQPQHF
few	TRBV5-1	.	15	TRBJ1-2	TGCGCCAGCAGCCCCTCCCCTCCGGCCACGGACGGCTACACCTTC	CASSPSPPATDGYTF
few	TRBV7-9	.	19	TRBJ2-2	TGTGCCAGCAGCTCAGAGGGTGTTGGGTGGCGGATCAACACCGGGGAGCTGTTTTTT	CASSSEGVGWRINTGELFF
.	TRBV20-1	TRBD2	15	TRBJ2-5	TGCAGTGCGGGACTAGCGGGGAGATCACAAGAGACCCAGTACTTC	CSAGLAGRSQETQYF
.	TRBV6-5	TRBD1	15	TRBJ1-1	TGTGCCAGCAGTTACTCGACTCAGGGGGGTCCTGAAGCTTTCTTT	CASSYSTQGGPEAFF
.	TRBV11-2	.	16	TRBJ1-3	TGTGCCAGCAGCTTCATCCCACCGAGCTCTGGAAACACCATATATTTT	CASSFIPPSSGNTIYF
many	TRBV20-1	TRBD2	14	TRBJ2-5	TGCAGTGCTAGAATGGCGGGGGGGAGTGAGACCCAGTACTTC	CSARMAGGSETQYF
.	TRBV20-1	TRBD1	17	TRBJ1-1	TGCAGTGCTAGACAAACCCCGACCCACAGGGGAGGCACTGAAGCTTTCTTT	CSARQTPTHRGGTEAFF
few	TRBV6-5	TRBD1	17	TRBJ2-3	TGTGCCAGCAGTGCCTCAGGGGGCCGGCCCATCCTAAATACGCAGTATTTT	CASSASGGRPILNTQYF
few	TRBV27	.	16	TRBJ2-2	TGTGCCAGCAGTGGTTGGGCAGACCCGAACACCGGGGAGCTGTTTTTT	CASSGWADPNTGELFF
.	TRBV7-3	TRBD2	14	TRBJ2-1	TGTGCCAGCGGACTAGCGGGGGGGCCACGGGAGCAGTTCTTC	CASGLAGGPREQFF
few	TRBV20-1	.	11	TRBJ2-2	TGCACCGCACCCTGGAACGGGGAGCTGTTTTTT	CTAPWNGELFF
.	TRBV12-3/TRBV12-4	.	15	TRBJ2-6	TGTGCCAGCAGTTCTCCCCCGTCTGGGGCCAACGTCCTGACTTTC	CASSSPPSGANVLTF
.	TRBV4-3	TRBD1	16	TRBJ2-3	TGCGCCAGCAGCCAAGATACAGACAGGGCCGTAGATACGCAGTATTTT	CASSQDTDRAVDTQYF
.	TRBV10-2	.	15	TRBJ2-3	TGCGCCAGCAGTGAGGGAGGGACTAGCACAGATACGCAGTATTTT	CASSEGGTSTDTQYF